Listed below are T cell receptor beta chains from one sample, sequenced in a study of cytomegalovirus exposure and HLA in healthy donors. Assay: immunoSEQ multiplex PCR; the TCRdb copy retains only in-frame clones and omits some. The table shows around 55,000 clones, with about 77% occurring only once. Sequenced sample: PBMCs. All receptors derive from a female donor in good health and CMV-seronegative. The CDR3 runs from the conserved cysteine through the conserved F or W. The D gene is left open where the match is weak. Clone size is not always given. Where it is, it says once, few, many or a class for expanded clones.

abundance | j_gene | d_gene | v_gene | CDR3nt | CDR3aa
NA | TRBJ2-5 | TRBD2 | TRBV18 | TGTGCCAGCTCACCACCGACTAGCAGGGAGACCCAGTACTTC | CASSPPTSRETQYF
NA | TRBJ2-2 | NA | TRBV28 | TGTGCCAGCAGAGTACAGGGCAACACCGGGGAGCTGTTTTTT | CASRVQGNTGELFF
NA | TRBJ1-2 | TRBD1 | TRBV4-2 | TGTGCCAGCAGCCAGCCCCCGGGACAGAATAACTATGGCTACACCTTC | CASSQPPGQNNYGYTF
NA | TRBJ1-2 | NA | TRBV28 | TGTGCCAGCAGTTCACCCGGGAAGTTGGATGGCTACACCTTC | CASSSPGKLDGYTF
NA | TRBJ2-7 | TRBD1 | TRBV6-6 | TGTGCCAGCAGTTCACGGGACAGGCACTACGAGCAGTACTTC | CASSSRDRHYEQYF
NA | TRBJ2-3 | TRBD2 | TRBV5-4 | TGTGCCAGCAGCTTGGAGGTAGCGGGGTCAGATACGCAGTATTTT | CASSLEVAGSDTQYF
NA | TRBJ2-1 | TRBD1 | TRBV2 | TGTGCCGGGGGACAGCTATACAATGAGCAGTTCTTC | CAGGQLYNEQFF
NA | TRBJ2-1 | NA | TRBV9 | TGTGCCAGCAGCGTAGCATCCGGAGATGAGCAGTTCTTC | CASSVASGDEQFF
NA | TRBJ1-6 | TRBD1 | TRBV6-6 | TGTGCCAGCAGTTACTCTGGGGGCAGGGGGAATTCACCCCTCCACTTT | CASSYSGGRGNSPLHF
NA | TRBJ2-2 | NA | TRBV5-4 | TGTGCCAGCAGCGCGGGATTATTAAGCACCGGGGAGCTGTTTTTT | CASSAGLLSTGELFF
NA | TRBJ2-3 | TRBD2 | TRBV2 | TGTGCCAGCAGTGCGATACCCCTAGCGGGAGTTGGGGCAGATACGCAGTATTTT | CASSAIPLAGVGADTQYF
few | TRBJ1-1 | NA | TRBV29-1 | TGCAGCGTTGAACCCCGACCTGGACAGTTGAACACTGAAGCTTTCTTT | CSVEPRPGQLNTEAFF
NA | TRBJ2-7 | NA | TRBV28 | TGTGCCAGCAGAGGGACACCTAAGGTGGGCGAGCAGTACTTC | CASRGTPKVGEQYF
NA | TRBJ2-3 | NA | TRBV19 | TGTGCCAGTAGTGACCGGGGGGCCGCGACAGATACGCAGTATTTT | CASSDRGAATDTQYF
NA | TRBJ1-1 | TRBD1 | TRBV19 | TGTGCCAGTAGCGCGGGCAGGGGGGTAGGTACTGAAGCTTTCTTT | CASSAGRGVGTEAFF
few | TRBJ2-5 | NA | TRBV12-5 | TGTGCTAGCGGAGGGGCAGGGGGACGACAAGAGACCCAGTACTTC | CASGGAGGRQETQYF
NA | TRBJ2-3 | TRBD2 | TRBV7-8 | TGTGCCAGCAGCTGGACTAGTCTCACAGATACGCAGTATTTT | CASSWTSLTDTQYF
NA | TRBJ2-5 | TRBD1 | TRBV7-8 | TGTGCCAGCAGCTTAGGGGGGACAGGGGGTGTTCGAGAGACCCAGTACTTC | CASSLGGTGGVRETQYF
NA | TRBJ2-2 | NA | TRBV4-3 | TGCGCCAGCAGCCCCCTCCTTTCCGGGGAGCTGTTTTTT | CASSPLLSGELFF
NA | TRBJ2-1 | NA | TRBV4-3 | TGCGCCAGCAGCTCGACAGGCGAGATCTCCTACAATGAGCAGTTCTTC | CASSSTGEISYNEQFF
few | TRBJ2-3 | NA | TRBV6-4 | TGTGCCAGCAGTGTGGGGGGATCCACAGATACGCAGTATTTT | CASSVGGSTDTQYF
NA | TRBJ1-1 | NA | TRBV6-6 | TGTGCCAGCAGTTCAATCGGGAACAGTTTGGCTTTCTTT | CASSSIGNSLAFF
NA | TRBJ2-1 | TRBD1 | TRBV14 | TGTGCCAGCAGCCTGCCGGGACAGGGCATGGGCAATGAGCAGTTCTTC | CASSLPGQGMGNEQFF
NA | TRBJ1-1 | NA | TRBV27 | TGTGCCAGCTCCCACCGGGATAGAGGCACTGAAGCTTTCTTT | CASSHRDRGTEAFF
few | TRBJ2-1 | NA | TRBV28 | TGTGCCAGCGCCCGGGATTCGCCCTACAATGAGCAGTTCTTC | CASARDSPYNEQFF
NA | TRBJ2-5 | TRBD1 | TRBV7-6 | TGTGCCAGCAGCTTAGGTCCGACAGGGGGGGATCAAGAGACCCAGTACTTC | CASSLGPTGGDQETQYF
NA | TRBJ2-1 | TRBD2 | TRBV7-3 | TGTGCCAGCAGCTTAAAGGCAGGGCCTCGGACCGGGACTAGCGGGAATAGGTCCTACAATGAGCAGTTCTTC | CASSLKAGPRTGTSGNRSYNEQFF
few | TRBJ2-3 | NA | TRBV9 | TGTGCCAGCAGCTCAGGGGCGGGGGAGAGCACAGATACGCAGTATTTT | CASSSGAGESTDTQYF
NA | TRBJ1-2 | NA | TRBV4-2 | TGTGCCAGCAGCCCTATTGGGGAGTACTGTGGCTACACCTTC | CASSPIGEYCGYTF
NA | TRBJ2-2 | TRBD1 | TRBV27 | TGCGCCAGCAGTATGGACAGGGTCGCCACCGGGGAGCTGTTTTTT | CASSMDRVATGELFF
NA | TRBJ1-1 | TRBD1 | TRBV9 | TGTGCCAGCAGTCGAACCGGGACAGGGGGCATTAACACTGAAGCTTTCTTT | CASSRTGTGGINTEAFF
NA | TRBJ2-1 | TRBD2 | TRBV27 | TGTGCCAGCAGTGTCGGGACTAGCGGGACCTACAATGAGCAGTTCTTC | CASSVGTSGTYNEQFF
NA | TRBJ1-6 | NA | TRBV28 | TGTGCCAGCAGTCTTCCATTAACTGGTTCACCCCTCCACTTT | CASSLPLTGSPLHF
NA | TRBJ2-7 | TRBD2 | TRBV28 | TGTGCCAGCGAGCGAGCGGGAGCTTACGAGCAGTACTTC | CASERAGAYEQYF
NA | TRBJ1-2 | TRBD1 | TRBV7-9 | TGTGCCAGCAGCTTAGCGAAAGGGGGCGACTATGGCTACACCTTC | CASSLAKGGDYGYTF